The 25 T cell receptor beta chains reported below all come from one sample, sequenced in a study of cytomegalovirus exposure and HLA in healthy donors (dated by TCRdb to about 2017). To prepare the library, the immunoSEQ multiplex PCR assay was applied. For the multiplex PCR, a mixture combining 60 forward primers for TCR Vbeta segments and 13 reverse primers for TCR Jbeta segments was used. TCRdb took over this immuneACCESS table, retaining in-frame rearrangements with V and J assigned. Such tables are incomplete; in checked studies, under half of the missing clones stem from an unresolved V gene, and the remainder is unexplained. The sample data list under 200,000 clones, and about nine tenths of these were observed just once. Approximately 0.98% of the sample belongs to the ten largest clones. Sequencing was performed on PBMCs. The source of these receptors is a boy younger than 10 in good health and CMV-seronegative.

The V gene is TRBV27, the J gene TRBJ1-2, with D unresolved. V was cut by 7 bases and J by 2 bases, with 20 bases left in between. Looked up from germline, CDR1 is MNHEY and CDR2 is SMNVEV (reference sequence). There are 16 residues in the CDR3. CDR3 nucleotides: TGTGCCAGCATTTCTACATCCCGACTTTTAAACTATGGCTACACCTTC. As protein: CASISTSRLLNYGYTF.

In this sample, this clone turned up once. The chain uses TRBV18 and TRBJ2-2, with unresolved D. The CDR3 length is 15 residues. V lost 1 base to trimming and J lost 3 bases, with 9 bases between them. Germline CDR1 is KGHSH and CDR2 is LQKENI. The CDR3 loop reads CASSPRVADTGELFF. CDR3 coding DNA: TGTGCCAGCTCACCACGGGTTGCGGACACCGGGGAGCTGTTTTTT. Full variable domain (remainder filled in from reference TRBV18 and TRBJ2-2): NAGVMQNPRHLVRRRGQEARLRCSPMKGHSHVYWYRQLPEEGLKFMVYLQKENIIDESGMPKERFSAEFPKEGPSILRIQQVVRGDSAAYFCASSPRVADTGELFFGEGSRLTVL.

This chain connects TRBV5-1 to TRBJ1-5; D not certain. V was trimmed by 0 bases and J by 6 bases, leaving 7 bases between them. CDR3 length: 13 amino acids. Germline values: CDR1 SGHRS, CDR2 YFSETQ. The CDR3 coding sequence is TGCGCCAGCAGCTTGGGGGCAGGTCAGCCCCAGCATTTT. Its translation: CASSLGAGQPQHF. Based on the CDR3 plus reference TRBV5-1 and TRBJ1-5, the full variable domain is KAGVTQTPRYLIKTRGQQVTLSCSPISGHRSVSWYQQTPGQGLQFLFEYFSETQRNKGNFPGRFSGRQFSNSRSEMNVSTLELGDSALYLCASSLGAGQPQHFGDGTRLSIL.

The chain has TRBV7-8 and TRBJ1-1; D gene ambiguous. CDR1 is SGHVS and CDR2 is FQNEAQ in the germline V gene. CDR3 size: 13 residues. The V gene lost 5 bases and the J gene lost 5 bases, with 12 bases spanning the gap. Here the CDR3 reads CASSTQLYTEAFF. In DNA, the CDR3 is TGTGCCAGCAGCACACAGCTTTATACTGAAGCTTTCTTT.

This chain connects TRBV11-2 to TRBJ1-1; possible D gene TRBD1, 5 bases. V lost 5 bases and J lost 4, with 17 bases in between. Germline-derived CDR1 and CDR2 are SGHAT and FQNNGV. CDR3 length: 15 amino acids. CDR3 amino acids: CASSRVTGGGTEAFF. Here the CDR3 DNA reads TGTGCCAGCAGCCGCGTCACGGGGGGAGGCACTGAAGCTTTCTTT.

In its sample, this clone was seen once. The J gene is TRBJ2-4, the V gene TRBV11-2; a possible D gene is TRBD2 (6 bases). Germline CDR1 SGHAT, CDR2 FQNNGV. The length of the CDR3 is 17 residues. V was pared by 5 bases and J by 1 base, with 18 bases between. The CDR3 DNA reads as TGTGCCAGCAGCAATCCCGGGACTTTTCTTGCCAAAAACATTCAGTACTTC. As protein: CASSNPGTFLAKNIQYF. The full variable domain, in which reference TRBV11-2 and TRBJ2-4 provide the parts outside the CDR3, is EAGVAQSPRYKIIEKRQSVAFWCNPISGHATLYWYQQILGQGPKLLIQFQNNGVVDDSQLPKDRFSAERLKGVDSTLKIQPAKLEDSAVYLCASSNPGTFLAKNIQYFGAGTRLSVL.

The chain couples TRBV7-2 to TRBJ2-3; D perhaps matches TRBD2 (7 bases). V was trimmed by 7 bases and J by 6 bases, leaving 20 bases between them. CDR1 is SGHTA, CDR2 FQGNSA, per germline. This CDR3 comprises 15 residues. The CDR3 DNA follows: TGTGCCAGCACCGACGGGGGCGGGAGTGGGGATACGCAGTATTTT. Translation: CASTDGGGSGDTQYF.

This chain uses TRBV9 with TRBJ2-1, with TRBD1 as a possible D gene (6 bases). Trimming cost V 2 bases and J 6 bases, with 15 bases left between them. CDR1 is SGDLS, CDR2 YYNGEE, per germline. The CDR3 has 15 amino acids. This CDR3 reads CASSVDPTGGNEQFF. The CDR3, as DNA: TGTGCCAGCAGCGTCGACCCGACAGGAGGCAATGAGCAGTTCTTC.

V is TRBV18 and J is TRBJ1-5; tentatively, D is TRBD1 (5 bases). V lost 3 bases and J lost 4, with 10 bases in between. The CDR3 has 14 amino acids. CDR1 and CDR2 from the germline V gene are KGHSH and LQKENI. In DNA, the CDR3 is TGTGCCAGCTCACCTGGACAACAAAATCAGCCCCAGCATTTT. Translation: CASSPGQQNQPQHF. Supplemented by reference TRBV18 and TRBJ1-5, the full variable domain reads NAGVMQNPRHLVRRRGQEARLRCSPMKGHSHVYWYRQLPEEGLKFMVYLQKENIIDESGMPKERFSAEFPKEGPSILRIQQVVRGDSAAYFCASSPGQQNQPQHFGDGTRLSIL.

This clone is a singleton in its sample. This sequence joins TRBV7-2 and TRBJ1-4; the match to TRBD1 covers 7 bases. Germline CDR1 is SGHTA and CDR2 is FQGNSA. This CDR3 is built from 17 residues. The V and J ends lost 2 bases and 5 bases, in that order; junction bases with no gene match: 11. CDR3 nucleotide sequence: TGTGCCAGCAGCTTAATTGGAGAGGCAGGGGGGAATGAAAAACTGTTTTTT. Its translation is CASSLIGEAGGNEKLFF.

The chain combines TRBV5-1 with TRBJ1-4; D not certain. Germline V gene lookup returns CDR1 SGHRS and CDR2 YFSETQ. The ends were cut back, 1 base at V and 7 bases at J, with 8 bases in the middle. This CDR3 is 13 amino acids long. Here the CDR3 reads CASSLTGREKLFF. The CDR3 DNA follows: TGCGCCAGCAGCTTGACGGGTCGTGAAAAACTGTTTTTT.

This chain joins TRBV9 and TRBJ2-5; 9 bases align to TRBD2. The CDR3 is 14 residues long. The V segment lost 4 bases and the J segment 3 bases; nucleotides outside the gene matches: 4. Germline CDR1 and CDR2: SGDLS and YYNGEE. In DNA, the CDR3 is TGTGCCAGCAGCCCGGGGACTAGCAAAGAGACCCAGTACTTC. It specifies CASSPGTSKETQYF.

The chain carries TRBV5-4 and TRBJ1-2; D is ambiguous. Trimming stripped 0 bases from V and 2 bases from J, with 17 bases between. Looked up from germline, CDR1 is SGHNT and CDR2 is YYREEE (reference sequence). The CDR3 is 17 amino acids. The CDR3 sequence: CASSLAGGILLNYGYTF. The CDR3 nucleotides read TGTGCCAGCAGCTTGGCTGGCGGCATTCTTTTAAACTATGGCTACACCTTC.

V gene TRBV11-2 combines with J gene TRBJ2-5; D gene uncertain. The CDR3 has 13 amino acids. Germline CDR1 SGHAT, CDR2 FQNNGV. Trimming stripped 5 bases from V and 7 bases from J, with 14 bases between. In DNA, the CDR3 is TGTGCCAGCAGCCAAGAGATCGCTGGGACCCAGTACTTC. Encoded protein: CASSQEIAGTQYF.

The chain carries TRBV18 and TRBJ1-1, with D possibly TRBD1 on 6 matching bases. CDR3 length: 15 amino acids. Germline V gene sequence: CDR1 KGHSH, CDR2 LQKENI. Between the trimmed V and J ends, which lost 1 base and 3 bases, there was a span of 12 bases. DNA of the CDR3: TGTGCCAGCTCACCACGAGGGGGACGGGACACTGAAGCTTTCTTT. Translation: CASSPRGGRDTEAFF. Full variable domain (rest looked up from reference TRBV18 and TRBJ1-1): NAGVMQNPRHLVRRRGQEARLRCSPMKGHSHVYWYRQLPEEGLKFMVYLQKENIIDESGMPKERFSAEFPKEGPSILRIQQVVRGDSAAYFCASSPRGGRDTEAFFGQGTRLTVV.

The rearrangement uses TRBV4-1 and TRBJ2-7; 12 bases align to TRBD1. The CDR3 is 13 amino acids. CDR1 MGHRA and CDR2 YSYEKL come from the germline V gene. Germline trimming cut 3 bases from V and 7 bases from J; bases unmatched to any gene: 1. The chain's CDR3 is CASSQGQGAEQYF. The CDR3 DNA follows: TGCGCCAGCAGCCAGGGACAGGGGGCGGAGCAGTACTTC.

CDR3 residues: CASSQSCGGGCQPQHF. CDR3 nucleotides: TGCGCCAGCAGTCAATCGTGCGGGGGTGGGTGTCAGCCCCAGCATTTT. The V call is TRBV23-1, the J call TRBJ1-5, with TRBD1 as a possible D gene (5 bases). TRBV23-1 is treated as an ORF (open reading frame) with a function not yet certain. This CDR3 contains 16 residues. Trimming removed 0 bases from V and 6 bases from J, with 15 bases in between.

This chain links TRBV2 with TRBJ2-1, with unresolved D. This CDR3 region has 13 residues. CDR1 is SNHLY, CDR2 FYNNEI, per germline. The germline V and J ends were trimmed by 3 bases and 2 bases, with 5 bases remaining between them. The CDR3 here is CASSDRTYNEQFF. CDR3 in DNA: TGTGCCAGCAGTGACAGGACCTACAATGAGCAGTTCTTC.

This rearrangement joins TRBV29-1 to TRBJ1-1; 7 nucleotides agree with TRBD1. The CDR3 runs 13 residues. The germline V gene encodes CDR1 SQVTM and CDR2 ANQGSEA. The V gene end was trimmed by 6 bases and the J gene end by 5 bases; junction bases not matched to a gene: 9. The CDR3 nucleotides read TGCAGCGTCGTTAACAGGGGTATTACTGAAGCTTTCTTT. Translation: CSVVNRGITEAFF.

The chain uses TRBV13 and TRBJ2-1, with 8 bases identical to TRBD2. V lost 6 bases, J lost 0 bases, and 4 bases stayed unmatched. Germline V gene sequence: CDR1 PRHDT, CDR2 FYEKMQ (reference sequence). There are 15 residues in the CDR3. The DNA for the CDR3 is TGTGCCAGCAGGGGTAGCGGGACCTCCTACAATGAGCAGTTCTTC. Its protein is CASRGSGTSYNEQFF.

This rearrangement joins TRBV7-9 to TRBJ2-7; unclear D gene. The germline V gene has CDR1 SEHNR and CDR2 FQNEAQ (reference sequence). This CDR3 is 16 amino acids long. Trimming pared 5 bases from V and 1 base from J, leaving 18 bases between. CDR3 coding DNA: TGTGCCAGCAGCCCCCCCGGCGGTATACGTTCCTACGAGCAGTACTTC. Amino acid sequence: CASSPPGGIRSYEQYF.

This chain uses TRBV5-8 with TRBJ2-1, with D tentatively TRBD2 (6 bases). CDR1 and CDR2 (germline): SGHTS, YDEGEE. V lost 2 bases, J lost 1 base, and 10 bases lay in between. CDR3 length: 15 amino acids. Written as DNA, the CDR3 is TGTGCCAGCAGCTTACGCGGACTATCCTACAATGAGCAGTTCTTC. Protein sequence: CASSLRGLSYNEQFF.

V gene TRBV2 combines with J gene TRBJ1-5; D is unclear. Germline CDR1 reads SNHLY; CDR2 reads FYNNEI. This CDR3 is 13 amino acids long. V was clipped by 8 bases and J by 4 bases, with 12 bases between them. This CDR3 is CASSFGRNQPQHF. The CDR3 DNA reads as TGTGCCAGCTCCTTCGGGAGGAATCAGCCCCAGCATTTT.

Comment on this clone: Other DNA sequences in the same sample also yield this CDR3. The chain couples TRBV28 to TRBJ1-2, with D possibly being TRBD1 (5 bases). Deletions cut 4 bases from V and 4 bases from J, with 19 bases between. The CDR3 is 16 amino acids. CDR1 and CDR2 from the germline V gene are MDHEN and SYDVKM. As DNA, the CDR3 is TGTGCCAGCAGTTCCCCGACAGAAAGCACCTTCTATGGCTACACCTTC. Its translation is CASSSPTESTFYGYTF.

V and J are TRBV5-1 and TRBJ2-6; 8 bases fit TRBD1. The CDR3 runs 17 residues. In germline, CDR1 is SGHRS, CDR2 YFSETQ. V lost 0 bases to trimming and J lost 0 bases; unmatched junction nucleotides: 2. The CDR3 DNA sequence: TGCGCCAGCAGCTTGGATGGGACAGGCTCTGGGGCCAACGTCCTGACTTTC. Protein sequence: CASSLDGTGSGANVLTF.